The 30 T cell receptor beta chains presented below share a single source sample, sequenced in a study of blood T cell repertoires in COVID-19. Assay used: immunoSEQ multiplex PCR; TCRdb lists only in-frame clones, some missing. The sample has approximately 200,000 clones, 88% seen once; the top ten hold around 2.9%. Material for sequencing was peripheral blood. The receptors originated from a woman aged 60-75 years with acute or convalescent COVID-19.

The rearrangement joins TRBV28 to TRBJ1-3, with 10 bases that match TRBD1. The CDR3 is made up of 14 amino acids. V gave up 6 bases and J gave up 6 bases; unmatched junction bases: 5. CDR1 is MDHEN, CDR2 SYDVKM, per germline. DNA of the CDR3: TGTGCCAGCAGCCCGGACAGGGGGATAAACACCATATATTTT. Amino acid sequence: CASSPDRGINTIYF.

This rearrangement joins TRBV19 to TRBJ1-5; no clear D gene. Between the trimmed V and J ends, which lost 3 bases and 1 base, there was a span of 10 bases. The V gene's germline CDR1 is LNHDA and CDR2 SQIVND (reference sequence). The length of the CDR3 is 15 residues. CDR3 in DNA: TGTGCCAGTAGTATGGCCAGAACCAGCAATCAGCCCCAGCATTTT. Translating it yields CASSMARTSNQPQHF.

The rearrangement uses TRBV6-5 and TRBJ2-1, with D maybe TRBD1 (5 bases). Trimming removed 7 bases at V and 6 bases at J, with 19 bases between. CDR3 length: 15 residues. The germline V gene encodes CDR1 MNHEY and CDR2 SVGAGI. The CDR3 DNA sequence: TGTGCCAGCATCGGACACTCTTTAAATTCCAATGAGCAGTTCTTC. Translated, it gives CASIGHSLNSNEQFF.

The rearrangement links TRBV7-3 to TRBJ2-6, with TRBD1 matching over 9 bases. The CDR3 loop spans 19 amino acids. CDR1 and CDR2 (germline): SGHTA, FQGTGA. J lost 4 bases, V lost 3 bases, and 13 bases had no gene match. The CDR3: CASSLIRDRALSGANVLTF. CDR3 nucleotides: TGTGCCAGCAGCTTGATCCGGGACAGGGCTTTGTCGGGGGCCAACGTCCTGACTTTC.

The CDR3 coding sequence is TGTGCCAGCCATCAGGACAGGAACTACAATGAGCAGTTCTTC. Its translation: CASHQDRNYNEQFF. The chain recombines TRBV2 with TRBJ2-1; 7 bases map to TRBD1. Trimming cost V 8 bases and J 3 bases; bases outside gene matches: 7. This CDR3 contains 14 residues. Germline lookup yields CDR1 SNHLY and CDR2 FYNNEI.

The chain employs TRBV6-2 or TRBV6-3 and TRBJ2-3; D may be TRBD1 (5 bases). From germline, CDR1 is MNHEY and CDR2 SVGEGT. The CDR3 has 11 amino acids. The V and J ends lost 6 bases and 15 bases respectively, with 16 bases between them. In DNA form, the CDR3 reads TGTGCCAGCAGCTCAGGGCCATTGGCTTATTTT. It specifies CASSSGPLAYF.

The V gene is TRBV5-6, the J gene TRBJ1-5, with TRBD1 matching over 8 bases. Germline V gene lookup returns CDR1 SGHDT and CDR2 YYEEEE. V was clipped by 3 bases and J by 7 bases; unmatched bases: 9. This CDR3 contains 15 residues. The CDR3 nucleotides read TGTGCCAGCAGCTCGCTTTCAGGGGGCGGACAGCCCCAGCATTTT. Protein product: CASSSLSGGGQPQHF.

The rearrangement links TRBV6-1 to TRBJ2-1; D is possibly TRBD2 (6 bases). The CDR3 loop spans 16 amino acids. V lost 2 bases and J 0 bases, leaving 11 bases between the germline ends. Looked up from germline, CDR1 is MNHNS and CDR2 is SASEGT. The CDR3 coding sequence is TGTGCCAGCAGTGAAAGGGCGGGGAGCTCCTACAATGAGCAGTTCTTC. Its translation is CASSERAGSSYNEQFF.

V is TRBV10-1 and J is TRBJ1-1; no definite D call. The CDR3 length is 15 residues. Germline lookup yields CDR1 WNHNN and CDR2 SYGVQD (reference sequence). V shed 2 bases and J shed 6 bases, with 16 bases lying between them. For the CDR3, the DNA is TGCGCCAGCAGTGAGCGAATCAGTGGAGTCGCTGAAGCTTTCTTT. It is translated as CASSERISGVAEAFF.

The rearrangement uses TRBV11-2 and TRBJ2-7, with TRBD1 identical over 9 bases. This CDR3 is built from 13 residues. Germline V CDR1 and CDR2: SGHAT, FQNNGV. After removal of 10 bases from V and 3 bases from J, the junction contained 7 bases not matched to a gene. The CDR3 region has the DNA TGTGCCACAAAAAGGGGACAGGGCTACGAGCAGTACTTC. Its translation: CATKRGQGYEQYF.

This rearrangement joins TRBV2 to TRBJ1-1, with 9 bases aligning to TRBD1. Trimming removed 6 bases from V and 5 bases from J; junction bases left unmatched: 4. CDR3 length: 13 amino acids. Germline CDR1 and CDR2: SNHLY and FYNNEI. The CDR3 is CASRQGARTEAFF. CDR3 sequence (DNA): TGTGCCAGCAGACAGGGGGCGAGGACTGAAGCTTTCTTT.

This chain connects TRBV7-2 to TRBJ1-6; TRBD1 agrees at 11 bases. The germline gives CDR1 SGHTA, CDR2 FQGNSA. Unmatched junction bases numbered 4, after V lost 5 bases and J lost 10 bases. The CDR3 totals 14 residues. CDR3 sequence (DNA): TGTGCCAGCAGCCTTCGGACAGGGGGCTCACCCCTCCACTTT. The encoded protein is CASSLRTGGSPLHF.

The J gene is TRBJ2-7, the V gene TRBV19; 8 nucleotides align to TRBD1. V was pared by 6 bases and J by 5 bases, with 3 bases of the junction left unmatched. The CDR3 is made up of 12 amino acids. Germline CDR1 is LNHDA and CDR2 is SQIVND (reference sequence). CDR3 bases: TGTGCCAGTAGCGACAGGGGACACGAGCAGTACTTC. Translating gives CASSDRGHEQYF.

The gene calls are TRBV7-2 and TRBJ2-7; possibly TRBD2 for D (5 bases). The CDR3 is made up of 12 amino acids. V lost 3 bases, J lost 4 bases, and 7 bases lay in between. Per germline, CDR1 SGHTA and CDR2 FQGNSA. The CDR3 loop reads CASSFTGYEQYF. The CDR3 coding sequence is TGTGCCAGCAGCTTTACGGGGTACGAGCAGTACTTC. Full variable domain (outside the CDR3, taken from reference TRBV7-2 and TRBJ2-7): GAGVSQSPSNKVTEKGKDVELRCDPISGHTALYWYRQSLGQGLEFLIYFQGNSAPDKSGLPSDRFSAERTGGSVSTLTIQRTQQEDSAVYLCASSFTGYEQYFGPGTRLTVT.

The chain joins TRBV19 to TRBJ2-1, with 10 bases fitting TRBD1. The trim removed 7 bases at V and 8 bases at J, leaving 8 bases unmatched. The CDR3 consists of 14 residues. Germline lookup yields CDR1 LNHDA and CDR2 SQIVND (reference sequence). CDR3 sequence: CASIKGQGYDEQFF. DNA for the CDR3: TGTGCCAGTATTAAGGGACAGGGGTATGATGAGCAGTTCTTC.

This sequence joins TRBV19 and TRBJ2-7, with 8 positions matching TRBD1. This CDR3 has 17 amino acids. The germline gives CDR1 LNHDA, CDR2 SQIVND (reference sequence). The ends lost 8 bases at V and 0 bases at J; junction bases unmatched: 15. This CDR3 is CASLTDRVQSDSYEQYF. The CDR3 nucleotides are TGTGCCAGTTTAACGGACAGGGTTCAATCCGACTCCTACGAGCAGTACTTC.

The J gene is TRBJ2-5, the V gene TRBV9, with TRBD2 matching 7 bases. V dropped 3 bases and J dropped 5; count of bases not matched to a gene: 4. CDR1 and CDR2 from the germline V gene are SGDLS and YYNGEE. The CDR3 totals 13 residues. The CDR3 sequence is CASSGGGMETQYF. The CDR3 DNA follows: TGTGCCAGCAGCGGGGGGGGGATGGAGACCCAGTACTTC.

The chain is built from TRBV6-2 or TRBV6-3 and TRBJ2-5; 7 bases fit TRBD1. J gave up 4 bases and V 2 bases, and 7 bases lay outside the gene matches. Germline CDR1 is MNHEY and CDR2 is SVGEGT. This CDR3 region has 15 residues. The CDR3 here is CASSYAGTAGETQYF. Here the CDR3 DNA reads TGTGCCAGCAGTTACGCAGGGACAGCAGGAGAGACCCAGTACTTC.

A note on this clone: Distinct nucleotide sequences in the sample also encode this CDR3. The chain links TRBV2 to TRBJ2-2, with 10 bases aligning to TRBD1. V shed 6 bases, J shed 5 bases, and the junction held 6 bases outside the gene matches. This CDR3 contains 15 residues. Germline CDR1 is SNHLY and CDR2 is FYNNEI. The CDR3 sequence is CASREDRGWTGELFF. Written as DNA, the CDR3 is TGTGCCAGCAGAGAGGACAGGGGGTGGACCGGGGAGCTGTTTTTT.

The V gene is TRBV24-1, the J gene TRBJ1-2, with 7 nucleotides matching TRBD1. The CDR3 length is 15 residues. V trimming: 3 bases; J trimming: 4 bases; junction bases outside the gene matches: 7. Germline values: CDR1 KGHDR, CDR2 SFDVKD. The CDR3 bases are TGTGCCACCAGTGATAACGACAGGGCAGGCTATGGCTACACCTTC. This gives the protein CATSDNDRAGYGYTF.

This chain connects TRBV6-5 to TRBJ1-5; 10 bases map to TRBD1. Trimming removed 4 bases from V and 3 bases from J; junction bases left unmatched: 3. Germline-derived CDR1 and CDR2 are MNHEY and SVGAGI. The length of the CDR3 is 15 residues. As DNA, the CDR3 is TGTGCCAGCAGTTTGGACAGGGGGAACAATCAGCCCCAGCATTTT. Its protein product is CASSLDRGNNQPQHF.

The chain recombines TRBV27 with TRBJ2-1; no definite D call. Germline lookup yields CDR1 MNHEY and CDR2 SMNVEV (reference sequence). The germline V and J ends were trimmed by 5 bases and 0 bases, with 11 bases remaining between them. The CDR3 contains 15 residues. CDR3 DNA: TGTGCCAGCAGTCTAACCCGTTCCTCCTACAATGAGCAGTTCTTC. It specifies CASSLTRSSYNEQFF.

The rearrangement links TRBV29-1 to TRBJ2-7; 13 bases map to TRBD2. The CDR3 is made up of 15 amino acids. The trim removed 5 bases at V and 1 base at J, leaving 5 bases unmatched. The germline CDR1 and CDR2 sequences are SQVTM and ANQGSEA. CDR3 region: CSVRTSGGRSYEQYF. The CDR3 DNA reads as TGCAGCGTTAGGACTAGCGGGGGTAGATCCTACGAGCAGTACTTC.

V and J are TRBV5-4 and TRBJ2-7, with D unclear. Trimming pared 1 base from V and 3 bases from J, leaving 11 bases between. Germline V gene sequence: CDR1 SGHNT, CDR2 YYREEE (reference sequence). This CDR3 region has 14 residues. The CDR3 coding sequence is TGTGCCAGCAGCTTGCCTGGCGGATACTACGAGCAGTACTTC. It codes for CASSLPGGYYEQYF.

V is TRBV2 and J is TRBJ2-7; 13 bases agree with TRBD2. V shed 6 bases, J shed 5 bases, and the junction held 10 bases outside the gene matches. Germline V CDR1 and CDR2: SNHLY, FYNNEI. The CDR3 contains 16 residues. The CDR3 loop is CASRNDGTSGENEQYF. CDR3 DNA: TGTGCCAGCAGGAACGATGGGACTAGCGGGGAGAACGAGCAGTACTTC.

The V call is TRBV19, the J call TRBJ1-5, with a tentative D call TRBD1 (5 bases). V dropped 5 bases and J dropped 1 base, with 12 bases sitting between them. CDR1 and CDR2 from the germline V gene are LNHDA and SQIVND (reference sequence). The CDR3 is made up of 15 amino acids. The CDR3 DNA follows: TGTGCCAGTAGTCCCCAGGGCAGGAGCAATCAGCCCCAGCATTTT. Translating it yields CASSPQGRSNQPQHF.

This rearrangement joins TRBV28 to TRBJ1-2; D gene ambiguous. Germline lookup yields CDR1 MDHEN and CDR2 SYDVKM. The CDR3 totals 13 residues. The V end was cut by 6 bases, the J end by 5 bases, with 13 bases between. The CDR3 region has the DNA TGTGCCAGCAGGCGGGAACTAAGGTATGGCTACACCTTC. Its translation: CASRRELRYGYTF.

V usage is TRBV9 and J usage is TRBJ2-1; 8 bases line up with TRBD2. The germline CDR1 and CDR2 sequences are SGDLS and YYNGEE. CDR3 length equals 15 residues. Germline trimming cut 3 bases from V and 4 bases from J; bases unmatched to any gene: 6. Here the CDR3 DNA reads TGTGCCAGCAGCGGGGCGGGACTAGGATACAATGAGCAGTTCTTC. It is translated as CASSGAGLGYNEQFF.

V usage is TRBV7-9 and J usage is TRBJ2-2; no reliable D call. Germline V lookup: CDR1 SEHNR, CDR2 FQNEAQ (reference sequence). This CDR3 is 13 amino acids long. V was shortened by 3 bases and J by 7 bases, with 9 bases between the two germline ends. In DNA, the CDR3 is TGTGCCAGCAGCTTGTTCGGTGGCGGGGAGCTGTTTTTT. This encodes CASSLFGGGELFF.

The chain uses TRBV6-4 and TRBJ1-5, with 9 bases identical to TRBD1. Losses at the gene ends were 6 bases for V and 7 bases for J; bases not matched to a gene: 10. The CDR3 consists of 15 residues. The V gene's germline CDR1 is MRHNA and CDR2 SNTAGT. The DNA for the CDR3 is TGTGCCAGCAGGATACCGGGACAGGGTTACCAGCCCCAGCATTTT. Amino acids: CASRIPGQGYQPQHF.